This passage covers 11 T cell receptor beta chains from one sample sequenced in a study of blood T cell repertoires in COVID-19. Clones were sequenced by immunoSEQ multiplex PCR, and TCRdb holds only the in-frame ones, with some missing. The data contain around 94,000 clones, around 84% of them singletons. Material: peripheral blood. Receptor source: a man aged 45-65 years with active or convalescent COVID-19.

The CDR3 DNA follows: TGTGCCAGCAGTTACTCAACAGGGCGGACTGAAGCTTTCTTT. It specifies CASSYSTGRTEAFF. The V gene is TRBV6-5, the J gene TRBJ1-1; TRBD1 might be the D (6 bases). Germline V gene lookup returns CDR1 MNHEY and CDR2 SVGAGI. V shed 0 bases and J shed 5 bases, with 10 bases lying between them. This CDR3 comprises 14 residues.

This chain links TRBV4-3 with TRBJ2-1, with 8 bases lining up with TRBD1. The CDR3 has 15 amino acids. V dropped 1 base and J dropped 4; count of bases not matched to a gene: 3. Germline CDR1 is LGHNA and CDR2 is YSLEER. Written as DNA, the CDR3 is TGCGCCAGCAGCCAAGTACAGGGGGATTACAATGAGCAGTTCTTC. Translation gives CASSQVQGDYNEQFF.

CDR3 sequence reads: CASSRPPELSEAFF. The DNA for the CDR3 is TGTGCCAGCAGCCGACCTCCGGAGTTGAGTGAAGCTTTCTTT. The chain has TRBV28 and TRBJ1-1; no clear D gene. Germline V lookup: CDR1 MDHEN, CDR2 SYDVKM. The CDR3 loop spans 14 amino acids. V was clipped by 6 bases and J by 7 bases, with 18 bases between them.

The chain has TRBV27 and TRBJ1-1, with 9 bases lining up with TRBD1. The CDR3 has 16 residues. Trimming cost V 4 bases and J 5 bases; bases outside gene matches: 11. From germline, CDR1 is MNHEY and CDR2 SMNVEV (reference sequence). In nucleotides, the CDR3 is TGTGCCAGCAGTTCCCACCCCGGACAGGGGAGGACTGAAGCTTTCTTT. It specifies CASSSHPGQGRTEAFF.

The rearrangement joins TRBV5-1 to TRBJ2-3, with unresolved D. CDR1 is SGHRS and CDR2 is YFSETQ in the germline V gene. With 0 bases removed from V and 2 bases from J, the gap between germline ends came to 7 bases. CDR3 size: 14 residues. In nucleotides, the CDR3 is TGCGCCAGCAGCTTGGACCAGTCCACAGATACGCAGTATTTT. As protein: CASSLDQSTDTQYF.

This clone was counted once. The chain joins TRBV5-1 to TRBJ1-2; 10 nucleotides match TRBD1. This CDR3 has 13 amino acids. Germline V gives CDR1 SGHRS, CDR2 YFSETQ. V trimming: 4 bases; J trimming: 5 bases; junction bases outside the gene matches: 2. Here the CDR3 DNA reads TGCGCCAGCAGCGCGGGACAGGGGTATGGCTACACCTTC. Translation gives CASSAGQGYGYTF.

DNA of the CDR3: TGTGCCAGCTCAGGGGACACCTCTAACTATGGCTACACCTTC. This gives the protein CASSGDTSNYGYTF. The gene calls are TRBV18 and TRBJ1-2; TRBD1 is a possible D gene (6 bases). Germline lookup yields CDR1 KGHSH and CDR2 LQKENI. V was clipped by 5 bases and J by 0 bases, with 10 bases between them. The length of the CDR3 is 14 residues.

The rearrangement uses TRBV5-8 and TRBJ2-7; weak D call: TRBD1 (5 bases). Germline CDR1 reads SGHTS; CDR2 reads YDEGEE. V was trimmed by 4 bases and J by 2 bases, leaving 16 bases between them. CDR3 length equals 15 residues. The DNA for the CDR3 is TGTGCCAGCAGCACTCACAGGCCTCTAGCCTACGAGCAGTACTTC. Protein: CASSTHRPLAYEQYF.

The CDR3 region has the DNA TGTGCCAGCAGCAGGACTAGGGTCTCCTACGAGCAGTACTTC. Its protein product is CASSRTRVSYEQYF. J is TRBJ2-7 and V is TRBV5-6; 7 nucleotides match TRBD2. Germline V CDR1 and CDR2: SGHDT, YYEEEE. The CDR3 runs to 14 residues. V lost 4 bases and J lost 0; bases outside the gene matches: 4. Full variable domain (rest looked up from reference TRBV5-6 and TRBJ2-7): DAGVTQSPTHLIKTRGQQVTLRCSPKSGHDTVSWYQQALGQGPQFIFQYYEEEERQRGNFPDRFSGHQFPNYSSELNVNALLLGDSALYLCASSRTRVSYEQYFGPGTRLTVT.

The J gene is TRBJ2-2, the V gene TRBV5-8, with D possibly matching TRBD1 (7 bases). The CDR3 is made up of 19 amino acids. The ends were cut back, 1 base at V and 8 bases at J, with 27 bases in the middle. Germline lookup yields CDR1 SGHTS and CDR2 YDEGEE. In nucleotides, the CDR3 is TGTGCCAGCAGCTTGTTCGTCAGGGGGGAAAATTATACGGCTGGGGAGCTGTTTTTT. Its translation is CASSLFVRGENYTAGELFF. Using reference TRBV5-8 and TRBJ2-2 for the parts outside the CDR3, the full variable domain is EAGVTQSPTHLIKTRGQQATLRCSPISGHTSVYWYQQALGLGLQFLLWYDEGEERNRGNFPPRFSGRQFPNYSSELNVNALELEDSALYLCASSLFVRGENYTAGELFFGEGSRLTVL.

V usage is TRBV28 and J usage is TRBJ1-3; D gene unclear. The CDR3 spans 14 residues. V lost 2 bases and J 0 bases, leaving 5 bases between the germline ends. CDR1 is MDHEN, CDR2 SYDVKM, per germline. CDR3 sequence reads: CASSLLSSGNTIYF. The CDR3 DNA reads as TGTGCCAGCAGTTTACTGAGCTCTGGAAACACCATATATTTT.